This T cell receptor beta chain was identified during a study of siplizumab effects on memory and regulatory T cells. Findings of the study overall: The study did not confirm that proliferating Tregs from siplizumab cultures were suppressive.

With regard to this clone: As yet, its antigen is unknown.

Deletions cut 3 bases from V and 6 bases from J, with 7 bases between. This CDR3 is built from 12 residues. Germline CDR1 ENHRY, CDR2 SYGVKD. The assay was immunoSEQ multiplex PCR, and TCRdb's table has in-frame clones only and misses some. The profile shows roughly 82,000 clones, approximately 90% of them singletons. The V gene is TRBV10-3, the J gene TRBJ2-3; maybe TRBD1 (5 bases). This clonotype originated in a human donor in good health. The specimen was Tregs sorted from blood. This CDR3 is CAISDSGDTQYF. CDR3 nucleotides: TGTGCCATCAGTGATTCAGGGGATACGCAGTATTTT.